The present T cell receptor beta chain was sequenced within a study of lymphopenia after photon versus proton radiotherapy. Whole-study results and caveats: Better survival with proton therapy was suggested as possible, not demonstrated.

The table came from immunoSEQ multiplex PCR; TCRdb's copy has only in-frame clones and leaves some out. Among tens of thousands of clones listed, approximately 82% were seen once. Note on this clone: Antigen specificity is unknown. At one boundary the junction diverges from the germline segment, which might be a read error.

Sequenced material: peripheral blood, taken from a patient treated with proton-based radiotherapy. The receptor's source is a man aged 60 to 75 with pancreatic cancer.

The CDR3 nucleotides are TGTGCCGGCAGCTTGGGACTAGCGGGTCCCCCGAGCGGACAGTTCTTC. Translation: CAGSLGLAGPPSGQFF. V gene TRBV5-6 combines with J gene TRBJ2-1; 12 bases fit TRBD2. The CDR3 consists of 16 residues. Germline V gene sequence: CDR1 SGHDT, CDR2 YYEEEE.